This entry concerns a single T cell receptor beta chain. Its antigen is not identified. CDR3 length: 17 amino acids. J gave up 0 bases and V 5 bases, and 9 bases lay outside the gene matches. CDR1 and CDR2 from the germline V gene are SGHTA and FQGNSA. This record belongs to a study of OX40 agonist ivuxolimab in advanced cancers. Generated by immunoSEQ multiplex PCR, the TCRdb table keeps only in-frame clones and is missing some. The table has around 84,000 clones, roughly 83% seen once; the top ten hold under 8%. General study points: Expanded clones were, on average, more numerous in CD8+ T cells than in CD4+. CD4+ and CD8+ blood T cells expanded clonally by week 6 at 0.1 to 3.0 mg/kg.

The sample here was CD4+ or CD8+ T cells sorted from blood, taken in a trial of the OX40 agonist ivuxolimab. V and J are TRBV7-2 and TRBJ2-3; the match to TRBD2 covers 9 bases. This TCR derives from an adult with an advanced solid tumor such as melanoma, head and neck, liver or kidney cancer. The CDR3 DNA sequence: TGTGCCAGCAGCCCACGACCGAGCGGGGGGAGCACAGATACGCAGTATTTT. It translates to CASSPRPSGGSTDTQYF. Complete variable domain (other parts from reference TRBV7-2 and TRBJ2-3): GAGVSQSPSNKVTEKGKDVELRCDPISGHTALYWYRQSLGQGLEFLIYFQGNSAPDKSGLPSDRFSAERTGGSVSTLTIQRTQQEDSAVYLCASSPRPSGGSTDTQYFGPGTRLTVL.